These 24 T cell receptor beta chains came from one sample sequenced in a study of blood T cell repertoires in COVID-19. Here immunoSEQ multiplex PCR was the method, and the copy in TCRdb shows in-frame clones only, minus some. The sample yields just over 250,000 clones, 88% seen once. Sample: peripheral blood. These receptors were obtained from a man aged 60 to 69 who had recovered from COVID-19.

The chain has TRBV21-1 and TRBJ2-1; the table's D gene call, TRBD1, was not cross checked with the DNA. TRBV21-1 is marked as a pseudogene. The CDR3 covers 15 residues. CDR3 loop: CASSNQGTAYNEQFF. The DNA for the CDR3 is TGTGCCAGCAGCAACCAGGGGACAGCCTACAATGAGCAGTTCTTC.

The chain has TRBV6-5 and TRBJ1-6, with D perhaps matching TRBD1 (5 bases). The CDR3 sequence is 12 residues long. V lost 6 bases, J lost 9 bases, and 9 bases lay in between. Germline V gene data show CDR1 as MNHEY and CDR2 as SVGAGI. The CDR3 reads CASRAGISPLHF. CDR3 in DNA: TGTGCCAGCAGGGCAGGGATTTCACCCCTCCACTTT.

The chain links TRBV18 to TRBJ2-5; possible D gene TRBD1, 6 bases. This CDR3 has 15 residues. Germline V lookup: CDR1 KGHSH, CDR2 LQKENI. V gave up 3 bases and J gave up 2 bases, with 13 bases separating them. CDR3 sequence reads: CASSPETDSQETQYF. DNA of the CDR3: TGTGCCAGCTCACCCGAGACGGACAGTCAAGAGACCCAGTACTTC. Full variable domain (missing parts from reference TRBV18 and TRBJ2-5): NAGVMQNPRHLVRRRGQEARLRCSPMKGHSHVYWYRQLPEEGLKFMVYLQKENIIDESGMPKERFSAEFPKEGPSILRIQQVVRGDSAAYFCASSPETDSQETQYFGPGTRLLVL.

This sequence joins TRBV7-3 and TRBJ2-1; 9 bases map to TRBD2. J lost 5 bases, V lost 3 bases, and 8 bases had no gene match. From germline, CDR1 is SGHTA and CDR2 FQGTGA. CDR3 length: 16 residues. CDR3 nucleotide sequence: TGTGCCAGCAGCTTCCTCCTTAGCGGGGGAAACAATGAGCAGTTCTTC. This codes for CASSFLLSGGNNEQFF.

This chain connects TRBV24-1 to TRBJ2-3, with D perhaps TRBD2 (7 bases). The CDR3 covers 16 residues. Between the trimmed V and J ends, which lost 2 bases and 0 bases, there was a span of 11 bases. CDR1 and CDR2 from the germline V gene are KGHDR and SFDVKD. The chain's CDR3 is CATSDSGGPSTDTQYF. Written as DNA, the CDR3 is TGTGCCACCAGTGATTCGGGGGGCCCGAGCACAGATACGCAGTATTTT.

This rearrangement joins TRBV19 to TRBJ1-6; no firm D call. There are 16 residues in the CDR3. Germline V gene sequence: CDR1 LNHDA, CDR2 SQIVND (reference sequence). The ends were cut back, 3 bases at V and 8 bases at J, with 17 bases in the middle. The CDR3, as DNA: TGTGCCAGTAGTATCTACCCCAGAACTAGGGATTCACCCCTCCACTTT. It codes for CASSIYPRTRDSPLHF.

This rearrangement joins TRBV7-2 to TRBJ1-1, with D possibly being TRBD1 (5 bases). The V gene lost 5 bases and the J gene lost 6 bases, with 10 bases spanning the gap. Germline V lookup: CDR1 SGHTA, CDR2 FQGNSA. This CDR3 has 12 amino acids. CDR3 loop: CASSPRTPEAFF. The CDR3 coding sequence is TGTGCCAGCAGCCCCCGGACACCTGAAGCTTTCTTT. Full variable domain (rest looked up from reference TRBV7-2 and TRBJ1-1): GAGVSQSPSNKVTEKGKDVELRCDPISGHTALYWYRQSLGQGLEFLIYFQGNSAPDKSGLPSDRFSAERTGGSVSTLTIQRTQQEDSAVYLCASSPRTPEAFFGQGTRLTVV.

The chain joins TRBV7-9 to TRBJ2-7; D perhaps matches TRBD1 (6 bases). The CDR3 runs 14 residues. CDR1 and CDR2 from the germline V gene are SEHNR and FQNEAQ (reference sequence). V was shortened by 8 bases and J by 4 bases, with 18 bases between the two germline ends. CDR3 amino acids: CASGPEGVPYEQYF. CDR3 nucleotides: TGTGCCAGCGGGCCCGAGGGGGTGCCTTACGAGCAGTACTTC.

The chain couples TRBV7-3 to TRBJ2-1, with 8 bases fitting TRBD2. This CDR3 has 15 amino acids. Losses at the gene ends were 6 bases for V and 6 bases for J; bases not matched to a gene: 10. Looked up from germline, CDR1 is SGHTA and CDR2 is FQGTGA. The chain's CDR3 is CASRLSGGILNEQFF. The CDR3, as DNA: TGTGCCAGCAGACTCAGCGGGGGAATACTCAATGAGCAGTTCTTC.

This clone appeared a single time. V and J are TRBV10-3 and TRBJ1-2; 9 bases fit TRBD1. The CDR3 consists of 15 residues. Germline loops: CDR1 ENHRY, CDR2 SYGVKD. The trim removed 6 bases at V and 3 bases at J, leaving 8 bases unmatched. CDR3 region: CAIRLTTGGDYGYTF. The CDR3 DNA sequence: TGTGCCATCAGGTTAACAACAGGGGGCGACTATGGCTACACCTTC.

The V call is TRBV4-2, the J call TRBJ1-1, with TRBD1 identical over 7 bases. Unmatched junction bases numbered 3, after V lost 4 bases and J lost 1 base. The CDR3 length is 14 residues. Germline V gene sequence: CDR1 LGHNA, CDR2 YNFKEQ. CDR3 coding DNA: TGTGCCAGCAGCCCGGGACAGAGGAACACTGAAGCTTTCTTT. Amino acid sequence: CASSPGQRNTEAFF.

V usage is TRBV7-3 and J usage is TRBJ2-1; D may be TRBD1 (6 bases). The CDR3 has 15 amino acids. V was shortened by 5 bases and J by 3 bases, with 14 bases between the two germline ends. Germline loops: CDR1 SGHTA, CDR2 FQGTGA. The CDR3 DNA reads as TGTGCCAGCAGCCCCTCAGGGGCCGGCTACAATGAGCAGTTCTTC. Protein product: CASSPSGAGYNEQFF. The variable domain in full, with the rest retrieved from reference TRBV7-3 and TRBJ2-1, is GAGVSQTPSNKVTEKGKYVELRCDPISGHTALYWYRQSLGQGPEFLIYFQGTGAADDSGLPNDRFFAVRPEGSVSTLKIQRTERGDSAVYLCASSPSGAGYNEQFFGPGTRLTVL.

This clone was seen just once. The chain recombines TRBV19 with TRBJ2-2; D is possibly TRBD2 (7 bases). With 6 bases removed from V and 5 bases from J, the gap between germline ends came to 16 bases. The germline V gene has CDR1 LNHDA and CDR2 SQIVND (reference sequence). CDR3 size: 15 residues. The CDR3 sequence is CASSEGGPYTGELFF. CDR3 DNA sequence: TGTGCCAGTAGCGAGGGGGGGCCTTATACCGGGGAGCTGTTTTTT.

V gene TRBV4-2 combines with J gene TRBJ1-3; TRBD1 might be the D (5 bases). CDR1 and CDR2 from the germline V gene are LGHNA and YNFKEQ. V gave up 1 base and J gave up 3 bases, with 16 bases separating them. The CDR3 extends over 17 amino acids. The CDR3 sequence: CASSQGNRWGDGNTIYF. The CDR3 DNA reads TGTGCCAGCAGCCAAGGAAACCGGTGGGGGGATGGAAACACCATATATTTT.

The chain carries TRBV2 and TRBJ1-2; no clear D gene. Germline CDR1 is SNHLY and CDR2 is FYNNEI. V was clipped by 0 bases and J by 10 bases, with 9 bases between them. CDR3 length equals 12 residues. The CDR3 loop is CASSEARGDYTF. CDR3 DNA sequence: TGTGCCAGCAGTGAAGCGCGCGGGGACTACACCTTC.

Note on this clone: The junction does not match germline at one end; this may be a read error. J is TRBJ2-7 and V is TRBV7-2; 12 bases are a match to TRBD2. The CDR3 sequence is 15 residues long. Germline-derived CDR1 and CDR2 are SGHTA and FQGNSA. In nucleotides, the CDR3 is TGTGCCAGCAGCCTAGCGGGGGGGAGCTCCTACGAGCAGTACTTC. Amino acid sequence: CASSLAGGSSYEQYF.

In DNA, the CDR3 is TGTGCCACCAGTGATGGTGGACTAGCGGGGGGACTAAGGCACAATGAGCAGTTCTTC. This translates into CATSDGGLAGGLRHNEQFF. The chain links TRBV24-1 to TRBJ2-1; 14 bases are shared with TRBD2. Germline CDR1 reads KGHDR; CDR2 reads SFDVKD. The V and J ends lost 3 bases and 5 bases, in that order; junction bases with no gene match: 11. The CDR3 has 19 amino acids.

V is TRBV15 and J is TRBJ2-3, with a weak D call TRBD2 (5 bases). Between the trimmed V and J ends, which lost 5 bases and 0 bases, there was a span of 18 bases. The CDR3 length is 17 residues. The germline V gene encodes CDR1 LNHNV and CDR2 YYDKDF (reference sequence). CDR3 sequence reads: CATSPSRTGTSTDTQYF. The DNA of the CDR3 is TGTGCCACCAGCCCGTCCCGGACGGGAACTAGCACAGATACGCAGTATTTT.

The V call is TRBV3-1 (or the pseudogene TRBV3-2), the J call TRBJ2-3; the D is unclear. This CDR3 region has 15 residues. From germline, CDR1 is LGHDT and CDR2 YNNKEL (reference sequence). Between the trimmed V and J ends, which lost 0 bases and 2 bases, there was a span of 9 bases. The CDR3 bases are TGTGCCAGCAGCCAAGATTGGGCAGACACAGATACGCAGTATTTT. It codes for CASSQDWADTDTQYF.

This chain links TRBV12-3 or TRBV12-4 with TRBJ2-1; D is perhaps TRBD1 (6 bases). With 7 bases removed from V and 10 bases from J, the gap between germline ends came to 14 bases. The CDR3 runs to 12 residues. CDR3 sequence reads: CASTLGGREQFF. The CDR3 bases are TGTGCCAGCACCCTAGGGGGTCGGGAGCAGTTCTTC.

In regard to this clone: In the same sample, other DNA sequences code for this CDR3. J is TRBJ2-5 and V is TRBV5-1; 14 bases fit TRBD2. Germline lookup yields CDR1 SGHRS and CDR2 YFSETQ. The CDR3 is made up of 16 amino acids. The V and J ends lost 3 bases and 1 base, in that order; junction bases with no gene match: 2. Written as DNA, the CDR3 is TGCGCCAGCAGCTCAGGACTAGCGGGGGGCCAAGAGACCCAGTACTTC. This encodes CASSSGLAGGQETQYF. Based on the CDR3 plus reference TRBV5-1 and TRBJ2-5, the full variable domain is KAGVTQTPRYLIKTRGQQVTLSCSPISGHRSVSWYQQTPGQGLQFLFEYFSETQRNKGNFPGRFSGRQFSNSRSEMNVSTLELGDSALYLCASSSGLAGGQETQYFGPGTRLLVL.

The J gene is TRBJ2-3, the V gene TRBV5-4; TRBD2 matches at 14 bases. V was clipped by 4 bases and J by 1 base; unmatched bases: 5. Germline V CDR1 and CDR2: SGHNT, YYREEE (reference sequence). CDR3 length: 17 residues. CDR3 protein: CASSPGTSGGRTDTQYF. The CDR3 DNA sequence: TGTGCCAGCAGCCCGGGGACTAGCGGGGGCCGCACAGATACGCAGTATTTT.

This chain's CDR3 is CASSDTGTGKETQYF. In DNA form, the CDR3 reads TGTGCCAGCAGCGACACCGGGACAGGGAAAGAGACCCAGTACTTC. The chain recombines TRBV9 with TRBJ2-5; 9 bases fit TRBD1. Germline loops: CDR1 SGDLS, CDR2 YYNGEE. CDR3 size: 15 residues. V dropped 3 bases and J dropped 3; count of bases not matched to a gene: 6.

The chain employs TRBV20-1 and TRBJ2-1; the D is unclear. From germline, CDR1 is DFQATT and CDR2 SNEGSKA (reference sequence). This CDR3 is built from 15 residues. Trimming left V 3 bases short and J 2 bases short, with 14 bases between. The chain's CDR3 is CSASSSEKPYNEQFF. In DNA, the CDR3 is TGCAGTGCTAGTAGTTCGGAGAAACCCTACAATGAGCAGTTCTTC.